This TCR beta chain is drawn from a study of neurological immune-mediated disorders. As for the study in general: The roughly 35 multiple sclerosis patients comprised about 30 that were relapsing-remitting and 3 that were secondary progressive.

The CDR3 spans 12 residues. Trimming cost V 6 bases and J 0 bases, with 6 bases left between them. Looked up from germline, CDR1 is SGHRS and CDR2 is YFSETQ. This clonotype came up many times. Its specificity is unknown. Study-wide results and limits: Expanded clones shared no identical CDR3 amino acid sequences across subjects, which suggested private TCR-beta repertoires in all groups.

5'RACE with 10-nucleotide random UMIs produced the cDNA. The output of every sequencing run exceeded 160 million TCR-beta sequences, derived from 15-18 subjects. TCRdb re-analysed the 5' RACE reads in MiXCR, keeping a single row per CDR3 protein. The table lists tens of thousands of distinct CDR3 sequences, 3.8% of them singletons. The chain employs TRBV5-1 and TRBJ1-1; D gene unclear. The sample taken for sequencing was PBMCs. The origin of this receptor is a man aged 25 to 40 with multiple sclerosis. CDR3 nucleotides: TGCGCCAGCACGGACTTGAACACTGAAGCTTTCTTT. Its protein is CASTDLNTEAFF.